This T cell receptor (beta chain) appears in the sequencing data of a study of T cell repertoires in cytomegalovirus infection. Across the study: Evidence of both CMV infection and a matching HLA type came from public TCR beta signatures. Whole-study results and caveats: Summed frequency of public TCR beta families distinguished CMV carriers with the relevant HLA. HLA-C-restricted CMV-specific TCR beta clonotypes prevailed in the ex vivo response.

This clonotype was detected ten times or more. What it binds is not known. TCRdb reanalysed the reads using MiXCR and keeps one entry per CDR3 protein. The data hold 150,000 to 200,000 distinct CDR3 sequences, with more than 15% observed a single time. CDR1 is SGHTA and CDR2 is FQGNSA in the germline V gene. Deletions cut 5 bases from V and 0 bases from J, with 8 bases between. This CDR3 contains 13 residues. The chain links TRBV7-2 to TRBJ2-7; D not certain. The source of this sequence is a human donor in good health (CMV status not recorded). Some clones in this sample may be carry-over from other donors' samples. The sequenced sample consisted of CD8+ T cells from PBMCs. CDR3 nucleotide sequence: TGTGCCAGCAGCGTGGTAAGCTCCTACGAGCAGTACTTC. Translated: CASSVVSSYEQYF.